A single sample gave rise to the 15 T cell receptor beta chains below, sequenced in a study of blood T cells in healthy people across ages. Then a second PCR, running about 6 to 11 cycles, was carried out with a sample-barcoded 5' primer and a J-beta primer mix. TCRdb passed the 5' RACE reads through MiXCR, listing each CDR3 protein once. The sample lists over a million distinct CDR3 sequences; approximately 59% were seen once. The sequenced sample was blood. The source of these receptors is a man aged 18 to 35 in good health.

The rearrangement joins TRBV6-2 or TRBV6-3 to TRBJ2-7; D assignment may be TRBD1 or TRBD2 (5 bases each). V lost 2 bases and J 0 bases, leaving 11 bases between the germline ends. CDR1 is MNHEY and CDR2 is SVGEGT in the germline V gene. This CDR3 region has 15 residues. The CDR3 DNA reads TGTGCCAGCAGTTACGGGGACCGAAGCTCCTACGAGCAGTACTTC. Translating it yields CASSYGDRSSYEQYF.

The chain's CDR3 is CASSFSAGGLYAGELFF. The CDR3 DNA sequence: TGTGCCAGCAGCTTTTCAGCGGGGGGGCTCTACGCCGGGGAGCTGTTTTTT. The chain links TRBV11-2 to TRBJ2-2; 10 positions agree with TRBD2. The CDR3 runs to 17 residues. The J segment lost 6 bases and the V segment lost 3 bases, leaving 10 bases of the junction unmatched. Germline V gives CDR1 SGHAT, CDR2 FQNNGV.

The chain is built from TRBV19 and TRBJ2-1; D remains ambiguous. V was shortened by 1 base and J by 5 bases, with 6 bases between the two germline ends. CDR1 and CDR2 (germline): LNHDA, SQIVND (reference sequence). This CDR3 contains 13 residues. In DNA form, the CDR3 reads TGTGCCAGTAGTATAGGATTAGACAATGAGCAGTTCTTC. The encoded protein is CASSIGLDNEQFF. The full variable domain, in which reference TRBV19 and TRBJ2-1 provide the parts outside the CDR3, is DGGITQSPKYLFRKEGQNVTLSCEQNLNHDAMYWYRQDPGQGLRLIYYSQIVNDFQKGDIAEGYSVSREKKESFPLTVTSAQKNPTAFYLCASSIGLDNEQFFGPGTRLTVL.

In its sample, this clonotype was seen a few times. The J gene is TRBJ2-3, the V gene TRBV20-1; D uncertain. Trimming cost V 5 bases and J 2 bases, with 14 bases left between them. CDR3 length: 14 amino acids. Germline CDR1 DFQATT, CDR2 SNEGSKA (reference sequence). CDR3 in DNA: TGCAGTGCTGGGTGGGTGGAGAACACAGATACGCAGTATTTT. Protein sequence: CSAGWVENTDTQYF.

This chain links TRBV6-1 with TRBJ1-2; D call uncertain. From germline, CDR1 is MNHNS and CDR2 SASEGT. The CDR3 consists of 13 residues. V lost 6 bases and J 7 bases, leaving 15 bases between the germline ends. The chain's CDR3 is CASSPTSKGGYTF. In DNA form, the CDR3 reads TGTGCCAGCAGCCCTACAAGCAAAGGTGGCTACACCTTC.

The chain employs TRBV27 and TRBJ2-3; TRBD1 aligns across 7 bases. Germline trimming cut 5 bases from V and 4 bases from J; bases unmatched to any gene: 3. The germline gives CDR1 MNHEY, CDR2 SMNVEV (reference sequence). There are 13 residues in the CDR3. CDR3 DNA: TGTGCCAGCAGTCACCAGGGGGCAGATACGCAGTATTTT. Translation gives CASSHQGADTQYF.

The V gene is TRBV9, the J gene TRBJ2-1; 9 nucleotides line up with TRBD1. V lost 3 bases, J lost 2 bases, and 6 bases stayed unmatched. The CDR3 is 16 amino acids. Germline assignment: CDR1 SGDLS and CDR2 YYNGEE. The DNA of the CDR3 is TGTGCCAGCAGCGAAGGACAGGGGCCGCCCTACAATGAGCAGTTCTTC. Translation gives CASSEGQGPPYNEQFF.

This chain joins TRBV4-3 and TRBJ2-1, with 7 bases aligning to TRBD1. This CDR3 comprises 16 residues. Unmatched junction bases numbered 9, after V lost 0 bases and J lost 7 bases. The germline CDR1 and CDR2 sequences are LGHNA and YSLEER. In nucleotides, the CDR3 is TGCGCCAGCAGCCAAGACCCCCCTAACAGGGGTAATGAGCAGTTCTTC. Translated: CASSQDPPNRGNEQFF.

This chain joins TRBV7-8 and TRBJ1-5; maybe TRBD1 (5 bases). From germline, CDR1 is SGHVS and CDR2 FQNEAQ. This CDR3 comprises 17 residues. The V end lost 5 bases, the J end lost 0 bases, and 17 bases lay between the germline ends. The CDR3 loop is CASSLSRQRNSNQPQHF. DNA for the CDR3: TGTGCCAGCAGCCTTTCTAGACAGCGCAATAGCAATCAGCCCCAGCATTTT.

The chain combines TRBV29-1 with TRBJ1-6, with 9 bases fitting TRBD1. Unmatched junction bases numbered 4, after V lost 5 bases and J lost 5 bases. CDR1 is SQVTM, CDR2 ANQGSEA, per germline. The CDR3 has 14 amino acids. CDR3 bases: TGCAGCGTTCGGGACAGGGACAATAATTCACCCCTCCACTTT. Its protein is CSVRDRDNNSPLHF.

This chain connects TRBV4-2 to TRBJ1-2; TRBD1 matches at 8 bases. CDR3 size: 14 residues. Looked up from germline, CDR1 is LGHNA and CDR2 is YNFKEQ. The ends lost 1 base at V and 5 bases at J; junction bases unmatched: 3. CDR3 nucleotides: TGTGCCAGCAGCCAAGTACGGACAGGGTATGGCTACACCTTC. Its translation is CASSQVRTGYGYTF.

This chain links TRBV12-3 or TRBV12-4 with TRBJ2-2; D gene uncertain. This CDR3 contains 18 residues. Trimming cost V 3 bases and J 4 bases, with 21 bases left between them. CDR3 sequence: CASSFGLNPHKLTGELFF. Here the CDR3 DNA reads TGTGCCAGCAGTTTCGGGCTGAACCCTCACAAACTCACCGGGGAGCTGTTTTTT.

With respect to this clonotype: At one end the junction does not follow the germline gene, possibly because of a read error. V gene TRBV20-1 combines with J gene TRBJ1-2; D uncertain. Germline loops: CDR1 DFQATT, CDR2 SNEGSKA (reference sequence). CDR3 length equals 13 residues. The CDR3 DNA reads TGCAGTGCTAGAGACGGGTCTAAATATGGCTACACCTTC. It is translated as CSARDGSKYGYTF.

The rearrangement joins TRBV30 to TRBJ1-1; TRBD1 is a possible D gene (5 bases). Germline assignment: CDR1 GTSNPN and CDR2 SVGIG (reference sequence). The CDR3 spans 12 residues. V was clipped by 2 bases and J by 8 bases, with 12 bases between them. The CDR3 coding sequence is TGTGCCTGGAGTCCAGGACACGGAGAAGCTTTCTTT. This encodes CAWSPGHGEAFF.

The chain is built from TRBV28 and TRBJ2-7, with D possibly TRBD2 on 6 matching bases. The CDR3 covers 16 residues. The germline V gene has CDR1 MDHEN and CDR2 SYDVKM. V was shortened by 8 bases and J by 0 bases, with 20 bases between the two germline ends. Here the CDR3 DNA reads TGTGCCAGCCGGGTACCCGGGGGACGAAACTCCTACGAGCAGTACTTC. Encoded protein: CASRVPGGRNSYEQYF.